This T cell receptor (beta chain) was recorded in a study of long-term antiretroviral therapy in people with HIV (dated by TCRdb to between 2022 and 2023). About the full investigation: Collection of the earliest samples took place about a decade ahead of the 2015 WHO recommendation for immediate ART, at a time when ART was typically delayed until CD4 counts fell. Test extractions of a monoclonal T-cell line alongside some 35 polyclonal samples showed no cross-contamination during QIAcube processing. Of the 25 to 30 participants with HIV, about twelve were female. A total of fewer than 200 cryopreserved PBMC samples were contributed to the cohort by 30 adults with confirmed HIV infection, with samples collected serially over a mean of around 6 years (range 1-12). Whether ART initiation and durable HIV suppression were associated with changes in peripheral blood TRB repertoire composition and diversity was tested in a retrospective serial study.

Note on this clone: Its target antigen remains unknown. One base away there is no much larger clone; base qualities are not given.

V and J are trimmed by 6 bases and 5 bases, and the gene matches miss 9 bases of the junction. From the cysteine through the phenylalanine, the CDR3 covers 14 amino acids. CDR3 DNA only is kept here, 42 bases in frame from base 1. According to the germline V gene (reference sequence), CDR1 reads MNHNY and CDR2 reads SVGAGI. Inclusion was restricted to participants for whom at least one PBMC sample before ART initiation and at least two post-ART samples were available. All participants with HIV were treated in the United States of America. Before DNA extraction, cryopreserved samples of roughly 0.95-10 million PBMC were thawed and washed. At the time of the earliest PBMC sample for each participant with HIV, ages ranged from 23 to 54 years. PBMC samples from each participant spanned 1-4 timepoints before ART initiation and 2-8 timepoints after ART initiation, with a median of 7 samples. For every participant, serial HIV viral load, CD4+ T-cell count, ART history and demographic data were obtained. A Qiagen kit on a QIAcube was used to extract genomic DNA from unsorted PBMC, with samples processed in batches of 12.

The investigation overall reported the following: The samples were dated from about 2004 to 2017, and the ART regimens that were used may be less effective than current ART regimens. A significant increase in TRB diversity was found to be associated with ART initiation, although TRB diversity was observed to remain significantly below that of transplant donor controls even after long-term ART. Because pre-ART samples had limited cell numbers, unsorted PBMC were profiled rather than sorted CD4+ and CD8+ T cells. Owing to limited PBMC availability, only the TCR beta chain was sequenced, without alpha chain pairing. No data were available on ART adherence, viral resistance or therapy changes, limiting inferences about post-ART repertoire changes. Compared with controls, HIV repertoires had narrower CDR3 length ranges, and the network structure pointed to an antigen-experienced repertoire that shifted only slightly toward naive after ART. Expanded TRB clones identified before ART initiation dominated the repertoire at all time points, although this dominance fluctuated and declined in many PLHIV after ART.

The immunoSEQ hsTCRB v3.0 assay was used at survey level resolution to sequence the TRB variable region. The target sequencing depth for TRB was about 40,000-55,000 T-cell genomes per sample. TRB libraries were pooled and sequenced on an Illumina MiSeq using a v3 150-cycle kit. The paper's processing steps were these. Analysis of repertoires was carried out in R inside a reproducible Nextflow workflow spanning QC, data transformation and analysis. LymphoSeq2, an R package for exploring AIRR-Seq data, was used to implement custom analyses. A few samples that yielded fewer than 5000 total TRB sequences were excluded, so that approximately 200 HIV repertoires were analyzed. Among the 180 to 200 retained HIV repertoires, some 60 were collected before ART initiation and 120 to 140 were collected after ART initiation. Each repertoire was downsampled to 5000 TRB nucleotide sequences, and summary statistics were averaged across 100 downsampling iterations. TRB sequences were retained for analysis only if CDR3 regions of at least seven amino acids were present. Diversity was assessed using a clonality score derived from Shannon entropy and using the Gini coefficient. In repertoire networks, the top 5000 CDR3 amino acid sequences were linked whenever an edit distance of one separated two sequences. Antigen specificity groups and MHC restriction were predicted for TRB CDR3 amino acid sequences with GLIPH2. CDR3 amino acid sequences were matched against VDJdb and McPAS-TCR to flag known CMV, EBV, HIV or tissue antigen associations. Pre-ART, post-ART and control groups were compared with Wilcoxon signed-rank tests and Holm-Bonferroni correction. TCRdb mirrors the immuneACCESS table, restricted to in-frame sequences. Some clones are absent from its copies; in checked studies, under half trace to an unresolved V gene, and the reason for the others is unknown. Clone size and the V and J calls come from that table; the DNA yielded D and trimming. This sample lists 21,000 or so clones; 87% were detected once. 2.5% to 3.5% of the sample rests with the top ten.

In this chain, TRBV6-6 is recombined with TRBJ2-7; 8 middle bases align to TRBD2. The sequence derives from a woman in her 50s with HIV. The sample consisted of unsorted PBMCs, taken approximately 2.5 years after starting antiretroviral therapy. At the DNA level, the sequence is TGTGCCAGCAGCCTAGCGGGTATTCTGCACGAGCAGTACTTC. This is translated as CASSLAGILHEQYF.